This T cell receptor beta chain came from a study of T cells in Graves' hyperthyroidism and ophthalmopathy. The diagnoses drew upon clinical symptoms, serum thyroxine and TRAb, thyroid ultrasound and orbital computed tomography. Amplification targeted TCR beta CDR3 regions from RNA transcripts. Primed by the HTBI set, a first-round RT-PCR was run on the TCR CDR3. Each CDR3 protein gets one entry after TCRdb re-called the multiplex PCR reads with MiXCR. The table shows about 640,000 distinct CDR3 sequences, with 45% occurring only once. From germline, CDR1 is MGHDK and CDR2 SYGVNS. V was cut by 7 bases and J by 4 bases, with 13 bases left in between. This CDR3 region has 13 residues. Study-wide findings and caveats: Most clonotypes that expanded in the thyroid above 0.001 also showed up in blood.

This clonotype was counted a single time. Its specificity is unknown. Sequencing used peripheral blood or thyroid tissue (not recorded which). The genes are TRBV25-1 and TRBJ2-5; D perhaps matches TRBD2 (5 bases). The sequence was obtained from an adult man with Graves' disease, either hyperthyroidism or ophthalmopathy (not recorded which). This CDR3 is CASKFGVAETQYF. CDR3 bases: TGTGCCAGCAAGTTCGGGGTCGCAGAGACCCAGTACTTC.